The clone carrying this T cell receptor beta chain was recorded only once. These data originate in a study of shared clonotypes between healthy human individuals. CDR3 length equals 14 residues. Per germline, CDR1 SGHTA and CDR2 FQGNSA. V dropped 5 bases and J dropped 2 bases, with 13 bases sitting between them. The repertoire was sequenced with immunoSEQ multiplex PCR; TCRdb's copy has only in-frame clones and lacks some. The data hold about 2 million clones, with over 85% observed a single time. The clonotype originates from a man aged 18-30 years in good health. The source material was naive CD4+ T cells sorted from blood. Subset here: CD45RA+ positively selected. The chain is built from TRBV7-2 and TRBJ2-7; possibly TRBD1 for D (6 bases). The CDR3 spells CASSPRGGPYEQYF. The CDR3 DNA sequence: TGTGCCAGCAGCCCCAGGGGCGGACCCTACGAGCAGTACTTC. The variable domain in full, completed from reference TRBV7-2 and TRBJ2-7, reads GAGVSQSPSNKVTEKGKDVELRCDPISGHTALYWYRQSLGQGLEFLIYFQGNSAPDKSGLPSDRFSAERTGGSVSTLTIQRTQQEDSAVYLCASSPRGGPYEQYFGPGTRLTVT.